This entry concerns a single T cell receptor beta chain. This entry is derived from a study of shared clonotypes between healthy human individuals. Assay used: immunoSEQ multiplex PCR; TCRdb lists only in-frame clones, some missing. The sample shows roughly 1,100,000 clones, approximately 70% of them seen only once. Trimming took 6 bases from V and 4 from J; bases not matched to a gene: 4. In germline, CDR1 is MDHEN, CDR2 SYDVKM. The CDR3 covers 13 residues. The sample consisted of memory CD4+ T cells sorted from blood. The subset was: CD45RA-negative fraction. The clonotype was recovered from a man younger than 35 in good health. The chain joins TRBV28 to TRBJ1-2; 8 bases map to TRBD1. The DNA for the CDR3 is TGTGCCAGCAGACAGACAGGGGTCTATGGCTACACCTTC. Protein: CASRQTGVYGYTF.